The sequence of this T cell receptor beta chain was determined in a study of shared clonotypes between healthy human individuals. Assay used: immunoSEQ multiplex PCR; TCRdb lists only in-frame clones, some missing. The sample holds about 710,000 clones, roughly 72% seen once. The split of CD4+ cells yielded CD45RA+ naive and CD45RA-negative memory subsets. A remark on this clone: Antigen: not known.

Study-level results: Across subsets, estimated richness was generally greater for naive than for memory populations.

This CDR3 contains 16 residues. Germline-derived CDR1 and CDR2 are SGHRS and YFSETQ. The V end lost 6 bases, the J end lost 0 bases, and 16 bases lay between the germline ends. This clonotype originated in a woman in her twenties or thirties in good health. The rearrangement uses TRBV5-1 and TRBJ2-1, with D perhaps matching TRBD2 (5 bases). Sequencing input: memory CD4+ T cells sorted from blood. Subset: CD45RA-negative fraction. CDR3 amino acids: CASNPNSGTSYNEQFF. DNA for the CDR3: TGCGCCAGCAACCCTAACAGCGGTACCTCCTACAATGAGCAGTTCTTC.